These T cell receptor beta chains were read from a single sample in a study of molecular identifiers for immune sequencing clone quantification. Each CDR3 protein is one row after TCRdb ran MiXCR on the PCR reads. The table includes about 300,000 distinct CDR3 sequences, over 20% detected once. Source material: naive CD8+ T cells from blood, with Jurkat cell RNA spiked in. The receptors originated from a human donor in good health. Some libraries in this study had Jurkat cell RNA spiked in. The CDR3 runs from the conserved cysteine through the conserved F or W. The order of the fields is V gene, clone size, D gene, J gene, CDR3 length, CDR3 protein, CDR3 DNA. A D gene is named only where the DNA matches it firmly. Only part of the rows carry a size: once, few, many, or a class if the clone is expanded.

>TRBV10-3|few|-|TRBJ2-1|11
CAISPSSERFF
TGTGCCATCAGTCCTAGTAGTGAGCGGTTCTTC
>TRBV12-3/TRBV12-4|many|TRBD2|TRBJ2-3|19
CASSLPGTSGGPSTDTQYF
TGTGCCAGCAGTTTACCAGGGACTAGCGGGGGGCCTAGCACAGATACGCAGTATTTT
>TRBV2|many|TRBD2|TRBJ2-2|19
CASSVPIGLAGDRTGELFF
TGTGCCAGCAGTGTCCCGATCGGACTAGCGGGAGATAGGACCGGGGAGCTGTTTTTT
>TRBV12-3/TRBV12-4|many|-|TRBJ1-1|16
CASSYPPTHQNTEAFF
TGTGCCAGCAGTTACCCCCCTACCCACCAGAACACTGAAGCTTTCTTT
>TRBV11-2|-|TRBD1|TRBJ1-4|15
CASSQGQTTSEKLFF
TGTGCCAGCAGCCAGGGACAGACAACTAGTGAAAAACTGTTTTTT
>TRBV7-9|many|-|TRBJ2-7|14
CASSQSETAYEQYF
TGTGCCAGCAGCCAGTCCGAGACAGCCTACGAGCAGTACTTC
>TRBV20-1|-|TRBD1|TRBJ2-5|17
CSARDLWDRGSQETQYF
TGCAGTGCTAGAGATCTCTGGGACAGGGGGTCCCAAGAGACCCAGTACTTC
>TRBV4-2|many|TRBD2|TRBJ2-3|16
CASSQDIAGEADTQYF
TGTGCCAGCAGCCAAGATATAGCGGGAGAAGCAGATACGCAGTATTTT
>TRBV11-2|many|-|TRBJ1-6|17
CASSLVLTASPESPLHF
TGTGCCAGCAGCTTAGTTTTAACAGCGTCCCCGGAGTCACCCCTCCACTTT
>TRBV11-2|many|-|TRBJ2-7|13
CASSLDPGFEQYF
TGTGCCAGCAGCTTAGATCCCGGGTTCGAGCAGTACTTC
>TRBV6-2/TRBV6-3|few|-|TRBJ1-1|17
CASSYHRIGGGNTEAFF
TGTGCCAGCAGTTACCACCGGATTGGAGGTGGGAACACTGAAGCTTTCTTT
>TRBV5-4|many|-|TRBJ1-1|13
CASSWGAHDEAFF
TGTGCCAGCAGCTGGGGGGCGCACGATGAAGCTTTCTTT
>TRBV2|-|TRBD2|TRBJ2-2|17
CASSSGRLAGGLEELFF
TGTGCCAGCAGTTCCGGGCGACTAGCGGGGGGGCTGGAGGAGCTGTTTTTT
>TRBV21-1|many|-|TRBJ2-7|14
CASSNGEGLYEQYF
TGTGCCAGCAGCAATGGGGAAGGCTTATACGAGCAGTACTTC